Below, 13 T cell receptor beta chains from the same sample are listed, as sequenced in a study of blood T cell repertoires in COVID-19. Assay used: immunoSEQ multiplex PCR; TCRdb lists only in-frame clones, some missing. The sample contains 230,000 or so clones, over 80% of which appear only once. The sample was peripheral blood. The receptor set was obtained from a human donor in a cohort sampled during active COVID-19.

The rearrangement joins TRBV7-8 to TRBJ1-2; TRBD1 might be the D (6 bases). V shed 1 base and J shed 5 bases, with 14 bases lying between them. Germline assignment: CDR1 SGHVS and CDR2 FQNEAQ. The CDR3 length is 15 residues. This CDR3 reads CASSLVGRGDYGYTF. CDR3 nucleotide sequence: TGTGCCAGCAGCTTAGTCGGCAGGGGAGATTATGGCTACACCTTC.

This chain uses TRBV30 with TRBJ2-7; 9 bases line up with TRBD2. J lost 4 bases, V lost 1 base, and 5 bases had no gene match. The CDR3 runs 14 residues. Germline-derived CDR1 and CDR2 are GTSNPN and SVGIG (reference sequence). The CDR3 loop reads CAWSGLAGRYEQYF. CDR3 bases: TGTGCCTGGAGTGGGCTAGCGGGAAGATACGAGCAGTACTTC.

This clone was observed a few times. The sample holds other DNA sequences that translate to the same CDR3. In nucleotides, the CDR3 is TGTGCCAGTAGTATGAGTCGAAACACTGAAGCTTTCTTT. As protein: CASSMSRNTEAFF. The gene calls are TRBV19 and TRBJ1-1; D unresolved. V lost 3 bases to trimming and J lost 2 bases, with 7 bases between them. Looked up from germline, CDR1 is LNHDA and CDR2 is SQIVND (reference sequence). CDR3 length equals 13 residues. Using reference TRBV19 and TRBJ1-1 for the parts outside the CDR3, the full variable domain is DGGITQSPKYLFRKEGQNVTLSCEQNLNHDAMYWYRQDPGQGLRLIYYSQIVNDFQKGDIAEGYSVSREKKESFPLTVTSAQKNPTAFYLCASSMSRNTEAFFGQGTRLTVV.

The J gene is TRBJ2-7, the V gene TRBV14; 8 bases match TRBD1. This CDR3 region has 13 residues. CDR1 SGHDN and CDR2 FVKESK come from the germline V gene. J was trimmed by 6 bases and V by 1 base; bases with no gene match: 2. The DNA of the CDR3 is TGTGCCAGCAGCCAAGCCCAGGGGGCCGAGCAGTACTTC. This encodes CASSQAQGAEQYF.

The rearrangement joins TRBV28 to TRBJ2-5, with TRBD1 matching 7 bases. The CDR3 covers 13 residues. The germline V gene encodes CDR1 MDHEN and CDR2 SYDVKM. After removal of 5 bases from V and 4 bases from J, the junction contained 4 bases not matched to a gene. This chain's CDR3 is CASSKGGRETQYF. For the CDR3, the DNA is TGTGCCAGCAGTAAAGGGGGCCGAGAGACCCAGTACTTC.

The V and J genes are TRBV7-2 and TRBJ2-7; D is uncertain. V lost 2 bases, J lost 0 bases, and 14 bases lay in between. Germline V gene data show CDR1 as SGHTA and CDR2 as FQGNSA. The CDR3 is made up of 16 amino acids. The DNA of the CDR3 is TGTGCCAGCAGCTTAACACTGATGCAGGTCTCCTACGAGCAGTACTTC. Its protein is CASSLTLMQVSYEQYF.

The J gene is TRBJ2-7, the V gene TRBV20-1; D is perhaps TRBD1 (5 bases). The CDR3 is 13 amino acids. V gave up 3 bases and J gave up 5 bases, with 14 bases separating them. Looked up from germline, CDR1 is DFQATT and CDR2 is SNEGSKA (reference sequence). CDR3 coding DNA: TGCAGTGCTAGTCACCCCCTAGGGGACGAGCAGTACTTC. Translation gives CSASHPLGDEQYF.

This chain joins TRBV24-1 and TRBJ2-5; D might be TRBD2 (6 bases). CDR1 is KGHDR, CDR2 SFDVKD, per germline. The CDR3 runs 15 residues. V dropped 3 bases and J dropped 5 bases, with 15 bases sitting between them. DNA for the CDR3: TGTGCCACCAGTGATGGCGAGGGGAGGTCGGAGACCCAGTACTTC. Its protein product is CATSDGEGRSETQYF.

J is TRBJ1-2 and V is TRBV28; 7 nucleotides align to TRBD1. The V gene's germline CDR1 is MDHEN and CDR2 SYDVKM. With V trimmed by 5 bases and J by 0 bases, 6 bases remained unmatched. The CDR3 has 15 residues. The CDR3 DNA follows: TGTGCCAGCAGTCTCGACAGGGCCTCTAACTATGGCTACACCTTC. The encoded protein is CASSLDRASNYGYTF.

This rearrangement joins TRBV7-2 to TRBJ1-1; D is perhaps TRBD1 (6 bases). Trimming took off 3 bases at V and 4 bases at J, with 9 bases between the two ends. The CDR3 covers 13 residues. Germline lookup yields CDR1 SGHTA and CDR2 FQGNSA. CDR3 nucleotides: TGTGCCAGCAGCTTGCAGACAGGCACTGAAGCTTTCTTT. Amino acid sequence: CASSLQTGTEAFF.

This chain uses TRBV5-1 with TRBJ2-7; TRBD2 matches 10 bases. CDR1 is SGHRS and CDR2 is YFSETQ in the germline V gene. Trimming took 4 bases from V and 8 from J; bases not matched to a gene: 9. The CDR3 length is 14 residues. CDR3 amino acids: CASSPLAGAGQQYF. CDR3 DNA sequence: TGCGCCAGCAGCCCTCTAGCGGGAGCGGGGCAGCAGTACTTC.

CDR3 sequence reads: CASSLIATSTDTQYF. CDR3 sequence (DNA): TGTGCCAGCAGCTTAATAGCGACCAGCACAGATACGCAGTATTTT. The chain is built from TRBV7-2 and TRBJ2-3; weak D call: TRBD2 (5 bases). Germline loops: CDR1 SGHTA, CDR2 FQGNSA. This CDR3 region has 15 residues. V lost 2 bases and J 0 bases, leaving 9 bases between the germline ends.

The V gene is TRBV5-4, the J gene TRBJ2-7; TRBD2 is a possible D gene (5 bases). The germline gives CDR1 SGHNT, CDR2 YYREEE (reference sequence). This CDR3 is 14 amino acids long. V was cut by 3 bases and J by 0 bases, with 10 bases left in between. The DNA for the CDR3 is TGTGCCAGCAGCTCGGACTGGAGCTCCTACGAGCAGTACTTC. Residues: CASSSDWSSYEQYF.